Below, 23 T cell receptor beta chains from the same sample are listed, as sequenced in a study of blood T cell repertoires in COVID-19. Libraries were prepared by immunoSEQ multiplex PCR; TCRdb keeps only in-frame clonotypes and omits some of them. Counted here are approximately 350,000 clones, 75% to 90% occurring once; the ten biggest clones make up roughly 0.99%. Source material: PBMCs or T cells enriched from blood (not recorded which). The receptors were sampled from a man between 18 and 29 years old who had recovered from COVID-19.

This chain links TRBV5-8 with TRBJ1-5; D remains unclear. CDR1 and CDR2 (germline): SGHTS, YDEGEE. The ends were cut back, 3 bases at V and 7 bases at J, with 8 bases in the middle. CDR3 length: 12 amino acids. The DNA of the CDR3 is TGTGCCAGCAGCTCAAACCTACAGCCCCAGCATTTT. Protein product: CASSSNLQPQHF.

J is TRBJ2-2 and V is TRBV29-1; 7 nucleotides agree with TRBD1. V shed 5 bases and J 3 bases; nucleotides not matched to a gene: 6. Germline V gene sequence: CDR1 SQVTM, CDR2 ANQGSEA. The CDR3 covers 14 residues. The CDR3 here is CSVSGGVYTGELFF. The CDR3 coding sequence is TGCAGCGTTTCAGGGGGAGTATACACCGGGGAGCTGTTTTTT.

J is TRBJ2-7 and V is TRBV28; possibly TRBD2 for D (5 bases). The CDR3 has 14 amino acids. V lost 7 bases, J lost 5 bases, and 18 bases lay in between. The V gene's germline CDR1 is MDHEN and CDR2 SYDVKM. The DNA for the CDR3 is TGTGCCAGCACCTTGTTTAAGTTTAGCGACGAGCAGTACTTC. Translating it yields CASTLFKFSDEQYF.

This chain links TRBV2 with TRBJ1-4; unclear D gene. The CDR3 runs to 14 residues. Germline V gene data show CDR1 as SNHLY and CDR2 as FYNNEI. Trimming pared 9 bases from V and 8 bases from J, leaving 19 bases between. The CDR3 DNA reads as TGTGCCAGGTCCGAGGGATTCAATCAGGAAAAACTGTTTTTT. Translation: CARSEGFNQEKLFF.

The V gene is TRBV18, the J gene TRBJ2-2; possibly TRBD2 for D (6 bases). Germline V lookup: CDR1 KGHSH, CDR2 LQKENI. There are 17 residues in the CDR3. Trimming cost V 3 bases and J 6 bases, with 20 bases left between them. The CDR3 spells CASSPRILGRIPGELFF. In DNA form, the CDR3 reads TGTGCCAGCTCACCGCGGATCCTTGGGAGGATACCCGGGGAGCTGTTTTTT.

The chain has TRBV12-3 or TRBV12-4 and TRBJ2-7, with D possibly matching TRBD1 (5 bases). V was clipped by 7 bases and J by 1 base, with 8 bases between them. This CDR3 contains 12 residues. CDR3 residues: CASTTGSYEQYF. For the CDR3, the DNA is TGTGCCAGCACCACAGGATCCTACGAGCAGTACTTC.

This chain joins TRBV24-1 and TRBJ1-2, with a tentative D call TRBD1 (5 bases). Trimming left V 5 bases short and J 4 bases short, with 10 bases between. Germline assignment: CDR1 KGHDR and CDR2 SFDVKD. CDR3 size: 13 residues. CDR3 sequence reads: CATSGGTAYGYTF. CDR3 DNA sequence: TGTGCCACCAGTGGCGGGACGGCCTATGGCTACACCTTC.

The rearrangement uses TRBV27 and TRBJ1-5, with D maybe TRBD1 (5 bases). Germline V CDR1 and CDR2: MNHEY, SMNVEV (reference sequence). The CDR3 runs 14 residues. V was clipped by 0 bases and J by 4 bases, with 7 bases between them. The CDR3 DNA sequence: TGTGCCAGCAGTTTATCCACAGGTAATCAGCCCCAGCATTTT. Residues: CASSLSTGNQPQHF.

The J gene is TRBJ2-1, the V gene TRBV10-1; tentatively, D is TRBD1 (6 bases). Germline CDR1 is WNHNN and CDR2 is SYGVQD (reference sequence). The CDR3 is 16 residues long. The V end lost 1 base, the J end lost 1 base, and 11 bases lay between the germline ends. CDR3 bases: TGCGCCAGCAGTGAGTTGAAGGGGGTGTCCTACAATGAGCAGTTCTTC. The encoded protein is CASSELKGVSYNEQFF.

This rearrangement joins TRBV7-9 to TRBJ2-7, with 7 bases lining up with TRBD1. Unmatched junction bases numbered 6, after V lost 2 bases and J lost 2 bases. The CDR3 runs to 15 residues. The germline V gene encodes CDR1 SEHNR and CDR2 FQNEAQ (reference sequence). In nucleotides, the CDR3 is TGTGCCAGCAGCTTAAGGGACAGCCATCCCTACGAGCAGTACTTC. Amino acids: CASSLRDSHPYEQYF.

The J gene is TRBJ2-2, the V gene TRBV4-1; TRBD2 agrees at 10 bases. The CDR3 has 16 residues. The V and J ends lost 2 bases and 6 bases, in that order; junction bases with no gene match: 6. Germline CDR1 is MGHRA and CDR2 is YSYEKL. CDR3 bases: TGCGCCAGCAGCCAATTCAGCGGGGGGGCCCCCGGGGAGCTGTTTTTT. It translates to CASSQFSGGAPGELFF.

To note about this clone: Just one base apart from a much larger clone, this may be a read error. This chain links TRBV7-2 with TRBJ2-3; D possibly corresponds to TRBD2 (7 bases). The CDR3 is 15 amino acids. The V gene's germline CDR1 is SGHTA and CDR2 FQGNSA. Trimming removed 4 bases from V and 1 base from J, with 12 bases in between. This chain's CDR3 is CASSWTRGGTDTQYF. DNA of the CDR3: TGTGCCAGCAGCTGGACTAGGGGGGGCACAGATACGCAGTATTTT.

The J gene is TRBJ1-1, the V gene TRBV6-6; D gene unclear. Trimming removed 2 bases at V and 6 bases at J, with 10 bases between. CDR1 MNHNY and CDR2 SVGAGI come from the germline V gene (reference sequence). This CDR3 has 13 residues. CDR3 loop: CASSYAGVSEAFF. Written as DNA, the CDR3 is TGTGCCAGCAGTTACGCCGGGGTGTCTGAAGCTTTCTTT.

V usage is TRBV19 and J usage is TRBJ2-1; 11 bases match TRBD2. V lost 3 bases and J lost 9; bases outside the gene matches: 7. The germline V gene has CDR1 LNHDA and CDR2 SQIVND (reference sequence). The CDR3 is made up of 15 amino acids. The CDR3 loop reads CASSMWLAGGSEQFF. The CDR3 DNA follows: TGTGCCAGTAGTATGTGGCTAGCGGGAGGAAGTGAGCAGTTCTTC.

The gene calls are TRBV4-3 and TRBJ2-4; D gene uncertain. Trimming stripped 0 bases from V and 0 bases from J, with 15 bases between. There are 18 residues in the CDR3. From germline, CDR1 is LGHNA and CDR2 YSLEER. The CDR3 is CASSQDFWQSVAKNIQYF. In DNA form, the CDR3 reads TGCGCCAGCAGCCAAGATTTCTGGCAGTCCGTAGCCAAAAACATTCAGTACTTC.

The chain joins TRBV19 to TRBJ1-5, with TRBD1 matching over 11 bases. Germline CDR1 reads LNHDA; CDR2 reads SQIVND (reference sequence). V lost 6 bases to trimming and J lost 4 bases; unmatched junction nucleotides: 2. The CDR3 extends over 14 amino acids. The CDR3 spells CASRGTGGNQPQHF. The CDR3 DNA reads as TGTGCCAGTAGGGGGACAGGGGGTAATCAGCCCCAGCATTTT.

The J gene is TRBJ2-1, the V gene TRBV9, with D possibly being TRBD1 (5 bases). The CDR3 sequence is 13 residues long. Germline CDR1 reads SGDLS; CDR2 reads YYNGEE. V lost 3 bases to trimming and J lost 7 bases, with 11 bases between them. CDR3 amino acids: CASSADSFNEQFF. For the CDR3, the DNA is TGTGCCAGCAGCGCAGACAGTTTTAATGAGCAGTTCTTC.

This chain joins TRBV19 and TRBJ2-6; D gene ambiguous. CDR1 LNHDA and CDR2 SQIVND come from the germline V gene (reference sequence). Trimming shortened V by 2 bases and J by 4 bases, and 3 bases separated the two germline ends. The CDR3 length is 13 residues. CDR3 DNA sequence: TGTGCCAGTAGTATATCGGGGGCCAACGTCCTGACTTTC. This encodes CASSISGANVLTF.

V usage is TRBV24-1 and J usage is TRBJ2-1; 9 nucleotides line up with TRBD2. V trimming: 4 bases; J trimming: 9 bases; junction bases outside the gene matches: 12. The CDR3 totals 16 residues. Germline lookup yields CDR1 KGHDR and CDR2 SFDVKD. The chain's CDR3 is CATSDSRGLAASEQFF. DNA of the CDR3: TGTGCCACCAGTGACTCCCGGGGACTAGCCGCTTCTGAGCAGTTCTTC.

This rearrangement joins TRBV4-3 to TRBJ2-7; 7 nucleotides agree with TRBD1. Trimming took 1 base from V and 4 from J; bases not matched to a gene: 7. This CDR3 is 15 amino acids long. Germline assignment: CDR1 LGHNA and CDR2 YSLEER. CDR3 in DNA: TGCGCCAGCAGCCAAGGGTCAGGGGGACAATACGAGCAGTACTTC. This gives the protein CASSQGSGGQYEQYF.

J is TRBJ2-2 and V is TRBV27; 14 positions match TRBD2. Germline V CDR1 and CDR2: MNHEY, SMNVEV (reference sequence). The CDR3 sequence is 16 residues long. J lost 6 bases, V lost 2 bases, and 2 bases had no gene match. CDR3 bases: TGTGCCAGCAGTTTACGGACTAGCGGGGGGCCCGGGGAGCTGTTTTTT. It is translated as CASSLRTSGGPGELFF.

The chain combines TRBV19 with TRBJ1-3, with a weak D call TRBD1 (5 bases). This CDR3 is 14 amino acids long. Deletions cut 5 bases from V and 0 bases from J, with 8 bases between. The germline CDR1 and CDR2 sequences are LNHDA and SQIVND (reference sequence). The CDR3 loop is CASSRQFSGNTIYF. CDR3 nucleotides: TGTGCCAGTAGTCGACAGTTCTCTGGAAACACCATATATTTT.

The chain combines TRBV18 with TRBJ2-3; D not certain. Germline assignment: CDR1 KGHSH and CDR2 LQKENI. This CDR3 spans 14 amino acids. The V end was cut by 6 bases, the J end by 2 bases, with 12 bases between. This CDR3 reads CASSLPVHTDTQYF. The CDR3 DNA reads TGTGCCAGCTCCTTGCCAGTACACACAGATACGCAGTATTTT. Combining the CDR3 with reference TRBV18 and TRBJ2-3 gives the whole variable domain NAGVMQNPRHLVRRRGQEARLRCSPMKGHSHVYWYRQLPEEGLKFMVYLQKENIIDESGMPKERFSAEFPKEGPSILRIQQVVRGDSAAYFCASSLPVHTDTQYFGPGTRLTVL.